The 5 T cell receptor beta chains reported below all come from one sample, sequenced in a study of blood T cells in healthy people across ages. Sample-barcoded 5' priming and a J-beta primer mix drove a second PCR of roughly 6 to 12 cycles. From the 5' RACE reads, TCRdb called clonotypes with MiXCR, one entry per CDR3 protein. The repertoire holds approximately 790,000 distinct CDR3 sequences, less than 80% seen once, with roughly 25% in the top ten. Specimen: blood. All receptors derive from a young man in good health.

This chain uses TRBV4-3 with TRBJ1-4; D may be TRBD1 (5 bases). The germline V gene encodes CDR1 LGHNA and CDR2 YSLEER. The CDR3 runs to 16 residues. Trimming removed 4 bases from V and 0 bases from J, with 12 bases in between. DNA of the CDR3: TGCGCCAGCAGCCGGGAGGGGCTGGCAACTAATGAAAAACTGTTTTTT. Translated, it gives CASSREGLATNEKLFF.

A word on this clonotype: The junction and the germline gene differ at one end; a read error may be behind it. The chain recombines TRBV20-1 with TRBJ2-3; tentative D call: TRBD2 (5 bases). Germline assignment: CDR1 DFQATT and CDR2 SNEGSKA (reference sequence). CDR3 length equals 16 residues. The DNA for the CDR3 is TGCAGTGCTTGGTCCCTGACGCCGAGGGCCCCAGATATGCAGTATTTT. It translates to CSAWSLTPRAPDMQYF.

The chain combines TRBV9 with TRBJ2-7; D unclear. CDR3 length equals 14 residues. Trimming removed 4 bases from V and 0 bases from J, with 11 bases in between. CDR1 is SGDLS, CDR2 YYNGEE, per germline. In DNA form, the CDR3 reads TGTGCCAGCAGCCTGACCTTGGACTCCTACGAGCAGTACTTC. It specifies CASSLTLDSYEQYF.

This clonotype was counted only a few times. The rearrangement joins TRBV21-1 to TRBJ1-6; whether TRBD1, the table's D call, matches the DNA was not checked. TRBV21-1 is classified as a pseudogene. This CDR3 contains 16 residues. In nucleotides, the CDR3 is TGTGCCAGCAGCAAGGGAATGGGACAGGGCGATTCACCCCTCCACTTT. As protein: CASSKGMGQGDSPLHF.

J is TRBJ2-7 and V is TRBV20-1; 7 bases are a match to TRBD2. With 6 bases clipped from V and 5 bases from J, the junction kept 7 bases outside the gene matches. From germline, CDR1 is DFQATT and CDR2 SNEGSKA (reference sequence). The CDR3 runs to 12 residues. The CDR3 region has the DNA TGCAGTGCCCGGGGGGTCTATGACGAGCAGTACTTC. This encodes CSARGVYDEQYF.